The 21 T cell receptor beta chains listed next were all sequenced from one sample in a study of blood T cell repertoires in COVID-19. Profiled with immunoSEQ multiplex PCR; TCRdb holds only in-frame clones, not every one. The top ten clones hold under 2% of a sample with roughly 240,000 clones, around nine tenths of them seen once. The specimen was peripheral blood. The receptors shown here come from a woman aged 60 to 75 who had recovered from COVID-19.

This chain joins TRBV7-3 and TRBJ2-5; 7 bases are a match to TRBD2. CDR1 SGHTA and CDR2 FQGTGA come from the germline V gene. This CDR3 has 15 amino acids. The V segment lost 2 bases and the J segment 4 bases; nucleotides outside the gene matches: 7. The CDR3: CASSLPTGGTETQYF. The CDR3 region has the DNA TGTGCCAGCAGCTTACCGACGGGGGGTACAGAGACCCAGTACTTC.

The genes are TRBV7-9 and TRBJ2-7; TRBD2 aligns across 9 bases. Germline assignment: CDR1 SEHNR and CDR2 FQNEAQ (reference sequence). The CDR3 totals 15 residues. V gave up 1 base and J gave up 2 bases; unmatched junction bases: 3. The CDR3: CASSLGASGAYEQYF. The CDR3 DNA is TGTGCCAGCAGCTTAGGGGCTAGCGGGGCCTACGAGCAGTACTTC. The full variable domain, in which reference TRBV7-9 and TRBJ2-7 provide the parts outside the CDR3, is DTGVSQNPRHKITKRGQNVTFRCDPISEHNRLYWYRQTLGQGPEFLTYFQNEAQLEKSRLLSDRFSAERPKGSFSTLEIQRTEQGDSAMYLCASSLGASGAYEQYFGPGTRLTVT.

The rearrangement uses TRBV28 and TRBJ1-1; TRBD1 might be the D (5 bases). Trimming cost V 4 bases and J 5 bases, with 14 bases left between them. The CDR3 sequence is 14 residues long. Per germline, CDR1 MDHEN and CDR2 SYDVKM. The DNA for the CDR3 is TGTGCCAGCAGTTCGTCCCCGGGGGGGACTGAAGCTTTCTTT. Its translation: CASSSSPGGTEAFF. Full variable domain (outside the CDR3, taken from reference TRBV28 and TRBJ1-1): DVKVTQSSRYLVKRTGEKVFLECVQDMDHENMFWYRQDPGLGLRLIYFSYDVKMKEKGDIPEGYSVSREKKERFSLILESASTNQTSMYLCASSSSPGGTEAFFGQGTRLTVV.

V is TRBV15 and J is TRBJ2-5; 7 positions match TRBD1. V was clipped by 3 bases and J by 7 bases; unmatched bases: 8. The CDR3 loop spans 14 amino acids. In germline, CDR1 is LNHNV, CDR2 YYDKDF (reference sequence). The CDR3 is CATSSSRAGGTQYF. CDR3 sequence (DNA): TGTGCCACCAGCAGCTCTCGGGCAGGGGGGACCCAGTACTTC.

The chain's CDR3 is CASSLVREETQYF. CDR3 coding DNA: TGTGCCAGCAGTTTAGTCAGGGAAGAGACCCAGTACTTC. The chain couples TRBV12-3 or TRBV12-4 to TRBJ2-5; weak D call: TRBD1 (5 bases). This CDR3 is 13 amino acids long. V lost 1 base to trimming and J lost 3 bases, with 6 bases between them.

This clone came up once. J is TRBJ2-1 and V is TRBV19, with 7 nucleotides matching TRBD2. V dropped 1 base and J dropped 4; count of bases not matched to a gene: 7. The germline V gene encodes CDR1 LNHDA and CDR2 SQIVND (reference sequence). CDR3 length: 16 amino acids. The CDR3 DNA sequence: TGTGCCAGTAGTATAGCGGTAGCGGGTGGATACAATGAGCAGTTCTTC. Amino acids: CASSIAVAGGYNEQFF. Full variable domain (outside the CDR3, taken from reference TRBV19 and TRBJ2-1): DGGITQSPKYLFRKEGQNVTLSCEQNLNHDAMYWYRQDPGQGLRLIYYSQIVNDFQKGDIAEGYSVSREKKESFPLTVTSAQKNPTAFYLCASSIAVAGGYNEQFFGPGTRLTVL.

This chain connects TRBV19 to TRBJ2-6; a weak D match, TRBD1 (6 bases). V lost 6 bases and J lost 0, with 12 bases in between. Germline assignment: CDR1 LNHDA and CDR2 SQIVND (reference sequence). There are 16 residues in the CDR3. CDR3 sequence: CASSSRGNSGANVLTF. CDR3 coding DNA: TGTGCCAGTAGCAGCAGGGGAAACTCTGGGGCCAACGTCCTGACTTTC.

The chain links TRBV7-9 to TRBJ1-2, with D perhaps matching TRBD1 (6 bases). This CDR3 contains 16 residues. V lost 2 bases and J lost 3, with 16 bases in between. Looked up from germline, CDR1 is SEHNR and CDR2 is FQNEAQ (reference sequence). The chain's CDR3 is CASSLIPHRVDYGYTF. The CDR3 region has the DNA TGTGCCAGCAGCTTAATCCCTCACAGGGTCGACTATGGCTACACCTTC.

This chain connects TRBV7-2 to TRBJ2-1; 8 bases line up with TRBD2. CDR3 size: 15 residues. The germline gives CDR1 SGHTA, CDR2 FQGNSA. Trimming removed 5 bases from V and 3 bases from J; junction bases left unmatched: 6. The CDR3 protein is CASSPAGGRYNEQFF. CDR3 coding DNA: TGTGCCAGCAGCCCCGCGGGGGGCCGCTACAATGAGCAGTTCTTC.

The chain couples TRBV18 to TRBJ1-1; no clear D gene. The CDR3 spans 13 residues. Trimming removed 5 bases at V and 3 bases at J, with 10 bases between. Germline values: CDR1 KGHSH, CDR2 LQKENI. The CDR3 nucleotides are TGTGCCAGCTCATCTGGAGGCCACACTGAAGCTTTCTTT. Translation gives CASSSGGHTEAFF.

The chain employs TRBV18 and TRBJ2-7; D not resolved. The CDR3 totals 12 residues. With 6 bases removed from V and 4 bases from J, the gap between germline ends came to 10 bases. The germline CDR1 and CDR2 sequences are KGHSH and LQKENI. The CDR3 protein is CASSPALYEQYF. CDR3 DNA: TGTGCCAGCTCCCCCGCACTGTACGAGCAGTACTTC.

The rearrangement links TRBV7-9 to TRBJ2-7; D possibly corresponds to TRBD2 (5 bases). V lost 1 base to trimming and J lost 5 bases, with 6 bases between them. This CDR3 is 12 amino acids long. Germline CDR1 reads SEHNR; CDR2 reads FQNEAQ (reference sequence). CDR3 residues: CASSLDGDEQYF. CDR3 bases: TGTGCCAGCAGCTTAGACGGGGACGAGCAGTACTTC.

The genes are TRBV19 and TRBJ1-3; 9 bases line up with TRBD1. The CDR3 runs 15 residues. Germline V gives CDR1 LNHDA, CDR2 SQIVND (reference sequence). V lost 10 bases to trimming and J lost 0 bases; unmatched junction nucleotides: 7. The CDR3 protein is CATMDRGSSGNTIYF. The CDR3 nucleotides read TGTGCCACCATGGACAGGGGAAGCTCTGGAAACACCATATATTTT.

This CDR3 is CASSLLNTGKGGELFF. The CDR3 coding sequence is TGTGCCAGCAGCTTATTAAATACAGGGAAGGGCGGGGAGCTGTTTTTT. The chain combines TRBV7-6 with TRBJ2-2; the D gene is possibly TRBD1 (6 bases). The ends were cut back, 2 bases at V and 7 bases at J, with 17 bases in the middle. The CDR3 runs 16 residues. Germline loops: CDR1 SGHVS, CDR2 FNYEAQ.

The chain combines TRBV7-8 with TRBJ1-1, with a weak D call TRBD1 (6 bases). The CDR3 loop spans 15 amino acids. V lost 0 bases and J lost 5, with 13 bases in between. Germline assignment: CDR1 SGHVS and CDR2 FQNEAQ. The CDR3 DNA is TGTGCCAGCAGCTTAGCGGGGGCGTCGGGAACTGAAGCTTTCTTT. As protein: CASSLAGASGTEAFF.

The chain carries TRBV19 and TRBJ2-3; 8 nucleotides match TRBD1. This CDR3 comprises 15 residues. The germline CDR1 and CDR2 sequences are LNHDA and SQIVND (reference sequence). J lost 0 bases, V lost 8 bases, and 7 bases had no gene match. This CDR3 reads CASRQTGASTDTQYF. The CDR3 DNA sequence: TGTGCCAGTCGTCAGACAGGGGCTAGCACAGATACGCAGTATTTT.

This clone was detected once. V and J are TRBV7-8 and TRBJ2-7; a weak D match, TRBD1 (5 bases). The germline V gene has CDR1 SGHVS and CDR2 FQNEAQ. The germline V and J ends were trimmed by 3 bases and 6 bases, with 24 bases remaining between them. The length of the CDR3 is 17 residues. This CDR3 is CASSFVPRSQLRGEQYF. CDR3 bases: TGTGCCAGCAGCTTTGTCCCGAGGTCCCAACTAAGGGGCGAGCAGTACTTC. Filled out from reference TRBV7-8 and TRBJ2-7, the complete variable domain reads GAGVSQSPRYKVAKRGQDVALRCDPISGHVSLFWYQQALGQGPEFLTYFQNEAQLDKSGLPSDRFFAERPEGSVSTLKIQRTQQEDSAVYLCASSFVPRSQLRGEQYFGPGTRLTVT.

The CDR3 DNA reads as TGTGCCAGCAGCCAAGATTGGGCGCGTCCTGAAGCTTTCTTT. This encodes CASSQDWARPEAFF. The gene calls are TRBV3-1 (or the pseudogene TRBV3-2) and TRBJ1-1; D remains ambiguous. The CDR3 loop spans 14 amino acids. Germline CDR1 LGHDT, CDR2 YNNKEL (reference sequence). V was trimmed by 0 bases and J by 6 bases, leaving 11 bases between them.

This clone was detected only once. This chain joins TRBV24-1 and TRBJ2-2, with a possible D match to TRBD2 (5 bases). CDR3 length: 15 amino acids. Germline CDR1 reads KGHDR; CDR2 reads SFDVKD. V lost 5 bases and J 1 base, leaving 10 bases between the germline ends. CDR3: CATSARGGNTGELFF. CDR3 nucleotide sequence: TGTGCCACCAGTGCGAGAGGAGGGAACACCGGGGAGCTGTTTTTT.

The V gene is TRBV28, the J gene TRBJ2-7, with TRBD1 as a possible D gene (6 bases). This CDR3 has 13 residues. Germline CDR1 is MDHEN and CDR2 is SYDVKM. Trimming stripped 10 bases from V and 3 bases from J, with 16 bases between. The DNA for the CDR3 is TGTGCCACGACTTTAGGGGGTTTCTACGAGCAGTACTTC. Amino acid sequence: CATTLGGFYEQYF. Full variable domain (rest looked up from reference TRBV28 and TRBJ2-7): DVKVTQSSRYLVKRTGEKVFLECVQDMDHENMFWYRQDPGLGLRLIYFSYDVKMKEKGDIPEGYSVSREKKERFSLILESASTNQTSMYLCATTLGGFYEQYFGPGTRLTVT.

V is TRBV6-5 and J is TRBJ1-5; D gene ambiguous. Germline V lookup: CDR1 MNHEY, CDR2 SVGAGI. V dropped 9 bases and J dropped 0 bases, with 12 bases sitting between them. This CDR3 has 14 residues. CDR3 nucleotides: TGTGCCAGAAAGAGTGGAGCTAGCAATCAGCCCCAGCATTTT. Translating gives CARKSGASNQPQHF.